The present T cell receptor beta chain was sequenced within a study of T cells in tuberculosis. Germline V gene lookup returns CDR1 SGHTA and CDR2 FQGNSA. V was clipped by 2 bases and J by 5 bases; unmatched bases: 4. The CDR3 has 16 amino acids. Regarding the study as a whole: Smaller alpha distances in active tuberculosis partly reflected shorter CDR3-alpha lengths.

Sequencing was performed with immunoSEQ multiplex PCR; in TCRdb, only in-frame clones are kept and a portion is missing. The sample consists of tens of thousands of clones, nearly 97% of them appearing once. Latent tuberculosis screening used tuberculin skin test and IGRA at entry. Turning to this clone: What it binds is not known.

V usage is TRBV7-2 and J usage is TRBJ2-5, with 14 positions matching TRBD2. The specimen was PBMCs. The TCR sequence derives from a donor aged 10-29 years with latent tuberculosis or without tuberculosis infection. The CDR3 here is CASSLKTSGGEETQYF. The CDR3 coding sequence is TGTGCCAGCAGCTTAAAGACTAGCGGGGGGGAGGAGACCCAGTACTTC. The full variable domain, in which reference TRBV7-2 and TRBJ2-5 provide the parts outside the CDR3, is GAGVSQSPSNKVTEKGKDVELRCDPISGHTALYWYRQSLGQGLEFLIYFQGNSAPDKSGLPSDRFSAERTGGSVSTLTIQRTQQEDSAVYLCASSLKTSGGEETQYFGPGTRLLVL.